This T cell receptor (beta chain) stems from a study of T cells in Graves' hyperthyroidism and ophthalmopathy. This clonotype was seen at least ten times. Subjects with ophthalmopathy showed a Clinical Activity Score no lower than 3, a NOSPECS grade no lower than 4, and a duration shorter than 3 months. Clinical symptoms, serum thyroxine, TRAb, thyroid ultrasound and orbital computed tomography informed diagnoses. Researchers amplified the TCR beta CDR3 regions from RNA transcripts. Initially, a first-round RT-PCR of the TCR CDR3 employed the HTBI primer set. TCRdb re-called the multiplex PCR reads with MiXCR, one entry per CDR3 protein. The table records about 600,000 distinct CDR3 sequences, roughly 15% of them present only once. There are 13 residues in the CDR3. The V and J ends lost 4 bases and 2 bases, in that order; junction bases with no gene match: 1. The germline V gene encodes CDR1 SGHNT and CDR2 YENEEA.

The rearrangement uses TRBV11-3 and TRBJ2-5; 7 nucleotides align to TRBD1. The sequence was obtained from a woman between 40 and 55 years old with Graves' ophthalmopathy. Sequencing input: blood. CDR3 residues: CASSSDRQETQYF. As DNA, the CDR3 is TGTGCCAGCAGCTCGGACAGGCAAGAGACCCAGTACTTC.